This TCR beta chain was observed in a study of blood T cell repertoires in COVID-19. The V end lost 4 bases, the J end lost 4 bases, and 11 bases lay between the germline ends. The CDR3 is made up of 13 amino acids. Looked up from germline, CDR1 is SQVTM and CDR2 is ANQGSEA. Produced via immunoSEQ multiplex PCR; TCRdb's table is partial and in-frame only. Seen here are 55,000 to 90,000 clones, 86% observed once, and the top ten hold almost 4%. This sequence joins TRBV29-1 and TRBJ1-5, with D perhaps TRBD1 (6 bases). Sequences were obtained from peripheral blood. This receptor was taken from an older man with active COVID-19. This CDR3 reads CSVGGDKNQPQHF. CDR3 nucleotides: TGCAGCGTTGGAGGGGACAAAAATCAGCCCCAGCATTTT.